Given below is one TCR beta chain in context. Its antigen specificity is not known. Per-base quality was not reported, and no clone a single base away is much larger than it. Library prep was done by the immunoSEQ multiplex PCR assay. For the multiplex PCR, a mixture combining 60 forward primers for TCR Vbeta segments and 13 reverse primers for TCR Jbeta segments was used. A multiplex PCR assay on genomic DNA amplified the CDR3 region of rearranged TCR beta genes. Amplified TCR beta libraries were sequenced as 87-base-pair reads on the Illumina HiSeq System. As for the original processing: Across the 666 repertoires, a later analysis counted approximately 83 million unique TCR beta chains, approximately 12 million of which were shared by at least two donors. Raw reads were error-corrected and collapsed into unique sequences with a nearest-neighbor algorithm that merged closely related sequences to remove PCR and sequencing errors. Alignment of CDR3 sequences to IMGT reference sequences was used to assign V, D and J gene segments. For a sequence to be retained, a match of at least six nucleotides was required to both a V gene segment and a J gene segment. A rearrangement was called productive if the CDR3 had no stop codons and remained in frame with V and J, and every other rearrangement was called non-productive. CDR3 was defined according to IMGT convention as the region running from the second conserved V-encoded cysteine to the conserved J-encoded phenylalanine. The earlier analysis of about 640 of the donors excluded any sequence lacking an unambiguous match to a single V gene segment. An earlier analysis of 450 to 650 of the donors called V segments functional above 56.7% productive rearrangements and segregating when the between-donor standard deviation exceeded 5%. A statistical classification framework was built to diagnose cytomegalovirus status from the catalog of TCR beta chain sequences. V and J gene assignment, in a later analysis, came from comparing TCR nucleotide sequences with IMGT/GENE-DB human TR gene sequences. In a later analysis, CDR3 sequences and most-parsimonious VDJ recombination scenarios were assigned using the TCRdist pipeline. In a later analysis, each TCR beta chain was defined by its CDR3 amino acid sequence together with its V-gene family, and reads without a unique V-gene family were excluded. In a later analysis, around 600 highly shared, low-generation-probability nucleotide sequences were removed to address suspected cross-contamination and a sequencing artifact. In a later analysis, a clonal expansion index was calculated for each public chain from normalized within-repertoire ranks of inferred template counts. In a later analysis, generation probabilities were computed using a VDJ recombination model fitted to out-of-frame rearrangements, and the results were checked against IGoR. Hypergeometric tests were used in a later analysis to score TCR-TCR, TCR-HLA and TCR-CMV co-occurrence, with a repertoire-size bias correction applied to the TCR pairs. In a later analysis, false discovery rates were estimated by permuting HLA or CMV assignments 20 times. In a later analysis, co-occurring TCRs were grouped using DBSCAN, and TCRdist sequence similarity was added for clustering within HLA-allele-positive subsets. Co-occurrence clustering excluded repertoires with fewer than 30,000 or more than 120,000 public chains, plus five with anomalous nucleotide sharing. Not all clones reach the TCRdb copy of this immuneACCESS table, which keeps in-frame sequences only. Checked studies attribute under half of the gap to unresolved V genes and leave the rest unexplained. V and J calls and clone size are as listed in that table; D and trimming were resolved from the DNA. For this sample the table gives roughly 190,000 clones, of which over 80% were detected only once. The ten largest clonotypes hold 6.3% of the sample.

This sample is part of a study of cytomegalovirus exposure and HLA in healthy donors (dated by TCRdb to about 2017). At the level of the whole study: An earlier analysis of 587 of the donors reported roughly 300 Gb of sequence data and 95 million to 140 million unique TCR beta sequences obtained from 150 million to 200 million T cells. To study patterns of TCR occurrence, a later analysis re-analyzed previously published TCR beta repertoires from several hundred donors and added high-resolution HLA genotyping. Both class I and class II loci were covered by HLA typing, at four-digit resolution. To predict cytomegalovirus infection status, the study brought together high-throughput TCR immunosequencing, statistical association of individual TCRs with disease status, and machine learning. Typing coverage varied by locus: 629-630 donors for A, B, C, DRB1 and DQB1; approximately 500 for DQA1; more than 600 for DPA1; some 470 for DPB1. Besides the first cohort of under 700 subjects, a separate validation cohort made up of over 95 different subjects was used. Donor age, sex, ethnicity and CMV serostatus were compiled alongside the repertoire data. The aim of the study was to test whether cataloging public T cell receptors could identify signatures of past pathogen exposure. An earlier analysis of around 580 of the donors used high-throughput TCR beta sequencing to judge whether each TCR beta V gene segment behaved as functional or pseudogenic. Among several hundred genotyped donors of the cohort, an average of approximately 240,000 unique TCR beta nucleotide sequences was sequenced per donor, of which about 18% were non-productive. Approximately 330 gigabases of sequencing data and roughly 81 million unique TCR sequences made up an early release that covered roughly 670 HLA-typed donors. All discovery cohort repertoires had been generated on a single sequencing platform. Rather than using new phenotypic data, the later analysis identified candidate immune exposures from TCR beta sequences and from how often those sequences occurred across donors. The genetic ancestry cluster associated with self-reported Caucasian donors included 81% of the approximately 410 genotyped donors. The study profiled the T cell repertoires of fewer than 850 subjects by immunosequencing and related them to cytomegalovirus serostatus. A later genetic analysis used genome-wide SNP genotypes for about three fifths of the roughly 700 donors, treating that subset as a discovery cohort. About 5 DR-DQ haplotypes were handled as single units for association and clustering, since linkage in the cohort was strong. The paper's findings and limits, for the study overall: Assigning TCR associations to individual alleles was difficult when HLA alleles, especially DR and DQ, strongly co-occurred. Cytomegalovirus status was reported to be diagnosed by the classifier with high specificity and sensitivity in both the original and validation cohorts. Several of the top co-occurrence clusters appeared to be linked to parvovirus B19, influenza, CMV and Epstein-Barr virus, according to a later analysis. An association between a missense DCLRE1C variant and V-gene and J-gene trimming of TCR beta chains was found in a later genetic analysis and replicated in an independent cohort. The 87-base-pair reads could not distinguish some IMGT-functional V segments, including TRBV6-2 and TRBV6-3, so those segments were excluded. The authors suggested that the approach could potentially be generalized to other disease states and immunological phenotypes. Presence/absence analyses assumed roughly uniform sequencing depth across donors, an assumption that may not hold. A cluster of highly shared sequence variants was judged likely to be a technical artifact of the sequencing pipeline. In a later analysis, 16,951 TCR beta sequences were associated with specific HLA alleles at a false discovery rate of 0.05. Immune exposure information for the cohort was limited to CMV serostatus. The study gave a list of 150 to 200 TCR beta chains associated with cytomegalovirus. In a later analysis, HLA-associated TCR beta chains showed more clonal expansion and lower generation probabilities than non-associated chains that were equally common. Compared with the approximately 670-donor mean, donors in an Asian-associated ancestry cluster had fewer N-insertions in productive TCRs, according to a later genetic analysis. Most TCR sequences were seen in very few donors, while some public TCRs were found in many individuals. Because HLA typing was unavailable for some donors at each locus, only the typed subset was used in association tests. This cohort had only TCR beta chains sequenced, and the lack of alpha or paired-chain data limited which features could be detected. Correlated functional status among segregating V segments might be attributable to linkage disequilibrium, but an unknown experimental factor could not be ruled out. Broadly in line with IMGT annotations, most TCR beta V segments showed up in productive rearrangements about 90% or about 30% of the time in an earlier analysis of about 500 of the donors. A few of the identified cytomegalovirus-associated TCR beta chains were confirmed in vitro to be specific for cytomegalovirus antigens. A later analysis found that most CMV-associated TCR beta chains appeared HLA-restricted, with HLA associations seemingly driven largely by CMV exposure. In a later analysis, TCR association rates were found to vary across HLA loci, with the most associated TCRs seen for DRB1 alleles and the fewest for HLA-C alleles. A further reported finding was that TCR beta sequences accurately predicted the HLA-A and HLA-B alleles for most subjects in the first cohort. Because counts were too low, seventeen rarely observed V segments, including chromosome 9 orphons, were excluded from the earlier analysis of 587 of the donors.

The cohort comprised some 700 healthy bone marrow donors. At the time of sampling, all cohort members were nominally healthy, though unrecorded immune exposures were likely present. The donor was CMV seropositive and was included in the group of around 300 seropositive cohort members. A peripheral blood sample was collected from each donor, and TCR beta sequencing was performed on peripheral blood mononuclear cells. The Qiagen DNeasy Blood Extraction Kit was used to extract genomic DNA from the blood cell samples. The CDR3, from cysteine to phenylalanine, totals 15 residues. The entry retains the CDR3 DNA only, 45 bases that are in frame from base 1. The germline V gene (reference sequence) gives CDR1 as MNHEY and CDR2 as SMNVEV. V sheds 6 bases and J sheds 2 bases, leaving 14 bases between their ends.

The sequence derives from a man between 35 and 55 years old in good health and CMV-seropositive. Input material: PBMCs. The rearranged chain carries TRBV27 and TRBJ1-5; the D region possibly corresponds to TRBD1 (5 bases align). The CDR3 region reads CASRLGQGGNQPQHF. In nucleotide form, the sequence is TGTGCCAGCAGACTGGGGCAGGGCGGCAATCAGCCCCAGCATTTT.